The clone carrying this T cell receptor beta chain was seen only once. Additional DNA sequences in this sample encode the identical CDR3. Survey-level immunoSEQ v3.0 assays were run. It was roughly 35,000-50,000 T-cell genomes per sample that sequencing targeted. Profiled with immunoSEQ multiplex PCR; TCRdb holds only in-frame clones, not every one. The table shows approximately 21,000 clones, with roughly 82% occurring only once. The data belong to a study of long-term antiretroviral therapy in people with HIV. About the study: The earliest samples came from an era when ART typically awaited falling CD4 counts.

V dropped 3 bases and J dropped 1 base, with 7 bases sitting between them. There are 14 residues in the CDR3. Germline CDR1 reads SGHTA; CDR2 reads FQGNSA. This TCR was recovered from a man aged 45-65 years with HIV. V usage is TRBV7-2 and J usage is TRBJ1-3; D not certain. The sequences come from unsorted PBMCs, collected 0.3 years after starting antiretroviral therapy. CDR3 amino acids: CASSLGGSGNTIYF. CDR3 coding DNA: TGTGCCAGCAGCTTGGGCGGGTCTGGAAACACCATATATTTT.